What follows is one T cell receptor beta chain and its context. What this receptor recognizes is not known. It has no much larger one-base neighbor in the sample; base qualities were not kept. The sample originates from a study of cytomegalovirus exposure and HLA in healthy donors (TCRdb year 2017). Regarding the complete study: According to a later analysis, the 120 or so validation repertoires were produced on the same platform as the approximately 600 repertoires of the first cohort. The study was designed to test whether signatures of past pathogen exposure could be identified by cataloging public T cell receptors. A separate validation cohort of 90 to 150 different subjects was used in addition to the approximately 670-subject first cohort. The study combined high-throughput TCR immunosequencing, statistical association of individual TCRs with disease status, and machine learning to predict cytomegalovirus infection status.

Unmatched junction bases come to 14, with V trimmed by 11 bases and J by 7 bases. Reading from cysteine to phenylalanine, the CDR3 counts 16 amino acids. Just the 48-base CDR3 DNA is kept, in frame starting at base 1. In the germline V gene (reference sequence), CDR1 corresponds to MNHEY and CDR2 to SMNVEV. Donors formed part of the validation cohort, which comprised about 130 subjects and was distinct from the first cohort of 666 subjects. The library relied on the immunoSEQ multiplex PCR assay. The authors' analysis ran thus. A statistical classification framework was developed to diagnose cytomegalovirus status using the catalog of TCR beta chain sequences. Entries here come from immuneACCESS through TCRdb and include only in-frame sequences with V and J called. Some clones fail to appear in such tables; in the studies checked, an unresolved V gene covers under half of the shortfall, and the cause of the remainder is unknown. That table supplies the V and J calls and clone size; D and trimming were determined from the DNA. In all, the sample holds 110,000 or so clones, and about 91% of those were seen once. Around 1.9% of the sample lies in the top ten.

Here is what the overall study found, with its caveats: The authors suggested that the approach could potentially be generalized to other disease states and immunological phenotypes. Subsequent analysis determined that TCRs grouped into clusters in the first cohort also showed a tendency toward co-occurrence across the 120 validation repertoires, and 85% to 95% of cluster scores exceeded 0. In both the original and validation cohorts, the classifier was reported to diagnose cytomegalovirus status with high specificity and sensitivity. In the study, approximately 160 TCR beta chains were listed as associated with cytomegalovirus. All 110 or so repertoires were used to score co-occurrence in the validation cohort in a later analysis, because that analysis had no HLA typing for the cohort. Three of the identified cytomegalovirus-associated TCR beta chains were confirmed in vitro to be specific for cytomegalovirus antigens. Across donors, most TCR sequences were observed very rarely, whereas some public TCRs were present in many individuals.

The receptor chain draws on TRBV27 and TRBJ2-4; 13 nucleotides in the junction match TRBD2. What was sequenced was PBMCs. The TCR comes from a man aged 18-30 years in good health and CMV-seronegative. This receptor carries the CDR3 CASRGGTSGIFNIQYF. At the DNA level, the sequence is TGTGCCTCGCGAGGGGGGACTAGCGGGATATTTAACATTCAGTACTTC.